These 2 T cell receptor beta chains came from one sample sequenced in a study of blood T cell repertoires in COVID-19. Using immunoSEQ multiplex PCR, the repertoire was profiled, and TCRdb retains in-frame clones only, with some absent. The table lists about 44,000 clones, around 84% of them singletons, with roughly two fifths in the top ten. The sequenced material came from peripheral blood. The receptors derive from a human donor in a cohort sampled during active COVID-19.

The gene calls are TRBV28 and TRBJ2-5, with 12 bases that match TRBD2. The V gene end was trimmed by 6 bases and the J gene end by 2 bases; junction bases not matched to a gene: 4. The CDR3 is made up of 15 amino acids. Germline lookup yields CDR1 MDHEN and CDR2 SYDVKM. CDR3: CASSKTSGGQETQYF. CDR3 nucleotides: TGTGCCAGCAGCAAGACTAGCGGGGGACAAGAGACCCAGTACTTC.

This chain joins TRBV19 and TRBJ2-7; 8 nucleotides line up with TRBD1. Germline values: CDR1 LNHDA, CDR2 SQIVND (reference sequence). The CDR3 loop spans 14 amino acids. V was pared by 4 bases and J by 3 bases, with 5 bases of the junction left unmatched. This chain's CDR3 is CASSSDRGGYEQYF. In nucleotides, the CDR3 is TGTGCCAGTAGTAGCGACAGGGGAGGCTACGAGCAGTACTTC.